The rows below give T cell receptor beta chains drawn from one sample of a study of CD8+ T cells in alopecia areata. Generated by immunoSEQ multiplex PCR, the TCRdb table keeps only in-frame clones and is missing some. The profile shows roughly 200,000 clones, around 63% of them singletons. The sample in question was CD4+ T cells sorted from blood, obtained at week 0. The origin of the receptors is a human donor with alopecia areata. The CDR3 runs from the conserved cysteine through the conserved F or W. D genes are given only for firm matches. Not all rows give a size; the values are once, few, many and, for expanded clones, a class.

-	TRBV9	TRBJ2-1	TRBD2	TGTGCCAGCAGCGTCGATCCTAGCGGGGAACCACTCAATGAGCAGTTCTTC	CASSVDPSGEPLNEQFF
-	TRBV20-1	TRBJ2-7	-	TGCAGTGCTCCATGGACCCGGGAGCAGTACTTC	CSAPWTREQYF
-	TRBV7-9	TRBJ2-3	-	TGTGCCAGCAGCGACGGAACAGATACGCAGTATTTT	CASSDGTDTQYF
few	TRBV29-1	TRBJ1-2	-	TGCAGCGTCCGACAAGGGGTCCAGGGAGGGTACACCTTC	CSVRQGVQGGYTF
-	TRBV7-2	TRBJ2-1	-	TGTGCCAGCAGCCCCGGCCTCGGTGGGGGCAATGAGCAGTTCTTC	CASSPGLGGGNEQFF
-	TRBV30	TRBJ1-6	-	TGTGCCTGGAGTAAGGATCCAAACAATTCACCCCTCCACTTT	CAWSKDPNNSPLHF
-	TRBV5-1	TRBJ1-6	-	TGCGCCAGCAGCTTGGACCAGTCTAATTCACCCCTCCACTTT	CASSLDQSNSPLHF
-	TRBV29-1	TRBJ2-3	-	TGCAGCGAACGAAGCACAGATACGCAGTATTTT	CSERSTDTQYF
-	TRBV30	TRBJ1-5	-	TGTGCCTGGAGTCGACAAGGCAATCAGCCCCAGCATTTT	CAWSRQGNQPQHF
-	TRBV19	TRBJ1-5	TRBD1	TGTGCCAGTAGCCTGGGACAGGGCCTCGATCAGCCCCAGCATTTT	CASSLGQGLDQPQHF
-	TRBV19	TRBJ1-2	-	TGTGCCAGTAGTATGCGTCGGCAACATGGCTACACCTTC	CASSMRRQHGYTF
few	TRBV29-1	TRBJ1-5	TRBD1	TGCAGCGTTGGGGACAGAGTCCTCTATAGCAATCAGCCCCAGCATTTT	CSVGDRVLYSNQPQHF
once	TRBV2	TRBJ2-2	TRBD2	TGTGCCAGCAGAGGGCTAGCGGGGGGGACCGGGGAGCTGTTTTTT	CASRGLAGGTGELFF
-	TRBV9	TRBJ2-3	-	TGTGCCAGCAGCGTAGGCAGCGGCACAGATACGCAGTATTTT	CASSVGSGTDTQYF
-	TRBV29-1	TRBJ1-2	TRBD1	TGCAGCGTCGCAACCGGGACAGCATATGGCTACACCTTC	CSVATGTAYGYTF
-	TRBV19	TRBJ2-3	-	TGTGCCAGTAGTATCGGCGATACGCAGTATTTT	CASSIGDTQYF
-	TRBV30	TRBJ1-1	-	TGTGCCTGGAGTGTACAGGGTCGTGTCCAAGCTTTCTTT	CAWSVQGRVQAFF
once	TRBV9	TRBJ1-2	-	TGTGCCAGCAGCGCGACAGTCTATGGCTACACCTTC	CASSATVYGYTF
-	TRBV25-1	TRBJ2-3	TRBD2	TGTGCCAGCAGAGTAGCGGGGGGGTCAGATACGCAGTATTTT	CASRVAGGSDTQYF
-	TRBV30	TRBJ1-2	-	TGTGCCTGGAGTGCGATGTTGGATGGCTACACCTTC	CAWSAMLDGYTF
-	TRBV30	TRBJ2-1	TRBD2	TGTGCCTGGCAAACCCGACCTAGCGGGGGCCTCTACAATGAGCAGTTCTTC	CAWQTRPSGGLYNEQFF
few	TRBV30	TRBJ1-3	-	TGTGCCTGGAGTTACGCAGGGACCTCTGGAAACACCATATATTTT	CAWSYAGTSGNTIYF
-	TRBV6-6	TRBJ2-7	-	TGTGCCAGCAGTCGTCGGGAAGGTCCCGAGCAGTACTTC	CASSRREGPEQYF
-	TRBV28	TRBJ2-3	-	TGTGCCAGCAGTGACAACCGGGACAATCTAGATACGCAGTATTTT	CASSDNRDNLDTQYF
-	TRBV29-1	TRBJ1-2	-	TGCAGCGTTCAGTGGTTAGGGACGCATGGCTACACCTTC	CSVQWLGTHGYTF
-	TRBV29-1	TRBJ1-1	-	TGCAGCGTTGGACAGTTGAACACTGAAGCTTTCTTT	CSVGQLNTEAFF
few	TRBV10-3	TRBJ2-2	-	TGTGCCATCAGTGAGAAAGGGGACACCGGGGAGCTGTTTTTT	CAISEKGDTGELFF
-	TRBV14	TRBJ2-6	-	TGTGCCAGCAGCCTTGGAGGGGGCTCTGGGGCCAACGTCCTGACTTTC	CASSLGGGSGANVLTF
few	TRBV4-3	TRBJ2-1	TRBD2	TGCGCCAGCAGCCAAGAAGGGACTAGCATCAATGAGCAGTTCTTC	CASSQEGTSINEQFF
few	TRBV5-1	TRBJ2-7	-	TGCGCCAGCAGCTTAGCAGGGAAGGTTAACGAGCAGTACTTC	CASSLAGKVNEQYF
few	TRBV29-1	TRBJ2-3	-	TGCAGCGTGGGACTGGGGGATACGCAGTATTTT	CSVGLGDTQYF
-	TRBV21-1	TRBJ2-3	-	TGTGCCAGCAGCAAATCTAGCGGACATAGCACAGATACGCAGTATTTT	CASSKSSGHSTDTQYF
once	TRBV19	TRBJ2-3	-	TGTGCCAGTAAGGCGACCAGCGCGGCAGATACGCAGTATTTT	CASKATSAADTQYF
once	TRBV19	TRBJ1-1	-	TGTGCCAGCGGTATCAAGGGCAGTGAAGCTTTCTTT	CASGIKGSEAFF
-	TRBV29-1	TRBJ2-1	-	TGCAGCGTTGAGGTGAGGGCGGGGTACAATGAGCAGTTCTTC	CSVEVRAGYNEQFF
-	TRBV19	TRBJ1-4	-	TGTGCCAGTAGTATCGGCACATCCCCTGAAAAACTGTTTTTT	CASSIGTSPEKLFF
-	TRBV6-5	TRBJ1-6	-	TGTGCCAGCAGTGACAGGTTAAGTTCACCCCTCCACTTT	CASSDRLSSPLHF
-	TRBV5-6	TRBJ1-2	-	TGTGCCAGCAGTAGACAAGGTCCTTCTGCGGGCTACACCTTC	CASSRQGPSAGYTF
-	TRBV2	TRBJ2-5	-	TGTGCCAGCAACAAAGGAGGGGGGCAAGAGACCCAGTACTTC	CASNKGGGQETQYF
-	TRBV29-1	TRBJ1-4	-	TGCAGCGTTGGGTCCAGCGGGAATGAAAAACTGTTTTTT	CSVGSSGNEKLFF
-	TRBV5-6	TRBJ1-6	-	TGTGCCAGCAGCTTCGGTCCCTCCGGGAACGATTCACCCCTCCACTTT	CASSFGPSGNDSPLHF
once	TRBV7-2	TRBJ2-7	-	TGTGCCAGCAGCTTAGCGCAATTACCCAGGTCACAGTCTAGGAACGAGCAGTACTTC	CASSLAQLPRSQSRNEQYF
-	TRBV30	TRBJ2-5	-	TGTGCCTGGAGTGTGGGTGGAGAGACCCAGTACTTC	CAWSVGGETQYF
few	TRBV9	TRBJ1-6	-	TGTGCCAGCAGCGTTGAGGGAGTACCCCTCCACTTT	CASSVEGVPLHF
-	TRBV7-2	TRBJ1-3	-	TGTGCCAGCAGCTTAGCCGGGGCGGCGGGAAACACCATATATTTT	CASSLAGAAGNTIYF
few	TRBV15	TRBJ2-4	TRBD1	TGTGCCACCAGCAGGTACGGGACAGACCTAAACATTCAGTACTTC	CATSRYGTDLNIQYF
once	TRBV19	TRBJ2-3	-	TGTGCCAGTAGCGGTAGGGGCACAGATACGCAGTATTTT	CASSGRGTDTQYF
-	TRBV29-1	TRBJ1-1	-	TGCAGCCATAGAGTTCGGGCTGAAGCTTTCTTT	CSHRVRAEAFF
few	TRBV29-1	TRBJ2-7	-	TGCAGCGTTGCTCCTGCTGCGAGTTACGAGCAGTACTTC	CSVAPAASYEQYF
few	TRBV5-1	TRBJ2-2	TRBD2	TGCGCCAGCACGGAGCGGGGAAACACCGGGGAGCTGTTTTTT	CASTERGNTGELFF
once	TRBV5-1	TRBJ2-1	TRBD2	TGCGCCAGCAGCTTGGTCGGAAGGGGAGGGTCCTACAATGAGCAGTTCTTC	CASSLVGRGGSYNEQFF
-	TRBV30	TRBJ1-2	-	TGTGCCTGGACAGGGTCCCATGGCTACACCTTC	CAWTGSHGYTF
-	TRBV5-1	TRBJ2-6	-	TGCGCCAGCAGCTTACAGTCAGGGCTTGGGGCCAACGTCCTGACTTTC	CASSLQSGLGANVLTF
-	TRBV15	TRBJ2-7	-	TGTGCCACCAGCAGAGATCCAGCCTCCTACGAGCAGTACTTC	CATSRDPASYEQYF
few	TRBV28	TRBJ1-6	-	TGTGCCAGCCGCGAGACCCATTCACCCCTCCACTTT	CASRETHSPLHF
few	TRBV7-2	TRBJ1-6	-	TGTGCCAGCAGCTGGGGTTCCGGGACTGATAATTCACCCCTCCACTTT	CASSWGSGTDNSPLHF
-	TRBV7-3	TRBJ1-1	-	TGTGCCAGCAGCCAGTCTCCAGTGGACACTGAAGCTTTCTTT	CASSQSPVDTEAFF